The clone carrying this T cell receptor beta chain was observed a single time. The antigen remains unidentified. Caucasian, healthy and from Russia, the donors were aged between about 6 and 100. Samples each yielded at least 6 micrograms of total RNA. The data originate from a study of blood T cells in healthy people across ages. Findings of the study overall: CMV infection status of these donors was not known. Higher diversity, along with more naive CD4+ cells, distinguished long-lived donors from aged donors.

This CDR3 comprises 14 residues. Germline V CDR1 and CDR2: SGHRS, YFSETQ. The trim removed 3 bases at V and 4 bases at J, leaving 5 bases unmatched. A sample-barcoded 5' primer and a J-beta primer mix were used in a second PCR of about 7 to 11 cycles. TCRdb re-called the 5' RACE reads with MiXCR, one entry per CDR3 protein. The repertoire holds 660,000 or so distinct CDR3 sequences, with approximately 50% as singletons. The chain couples TRBV5-1 to TRBJ2-3; 7 bases are a match to TRBD2. This clonotype was sampled from a man aged 55 to 70 in good health. The sequenced material came from blood. The CDR3 is CASSWGGNADTQYF. The CDR3 DNA reads as TGCGCCAGCAGCTGGGGGGGGAACGCAGATACGCAGTATTTT.